This is a list of T cell receptor beta chains from one sample in a study of shared clonotypes between healthy human individuals. Sequenced by immunoSEQ multiplex PCR; TCRdb stores in-frame clones only, minus some. This table has 1.5 million to 2.5 million clones, about 95% appearing once. The sample was naive CD8+ T cells sorted from blood. Source of these receptors: a man aged 18-30 years in good health. Both conserved end residues are part of each CDR3. D genes are given only for firm matches. Where a row states a size, it is once, few, many or the class of an expanded clone; other rows omit it.

clone_size: -; j_call: TRBJ2-7; v_call: TRBV6-1; d_call: -; cdr3_nt: TGTGCCAGCTTGGACCGGGGTTACGAGCAGTACTTC; cdr3_aa: CASLDRGYEQYF
clone_size: -; j_call: TRBJ1-5; v_call: TRBV5-8; d_call: TRBD1; cdr3_nt: TGTGCCAGCAGCTTGCGGACAGGGAGGGAGCCCCAGCATTTT; cdr3_aa: CASSLRTGREPQHF
clone_size: -; j_call: TRBJ2-7; v_call: TRBV7-8; d_call: TRBD1; cdr3_nt: TGTGCCAGCAGCAACCCGATGGGGACAGGTCCTTTTTACGAGCAGTACTTC; cdr3_aa: CASSNPMGTGPFYEQYF
clone_size: -; j_call: TRBJ2-2; v_call: TRBV5-1; d_call: -; cdr3_nt: TGCGCCAGCAGCTTGGATAGCCCGAACACCGGGGAGCTGTTTTTT; cdr3_aa: CASSLDSPNTGELFF
clone_size: -; j_call: TRBJ2-3; v_call: TRBV9; d_call: -; cdr3_nt: TGTGCCAGCAGCCCACCCCGGGTTAATACGCAGTATTTT; cdr3_aa: CASSPPRVNTQYF
clone_size: -; j_call: TRBJ1-1; v_call: TRBV4-1; d_call: -; cdr3_nt: TGCGCCAGCAAGCTTGACAGGAACACTGAAGCTTTCTTT; cdr3_aa: CASKLDRNTEAFF
clone_size: -; j_call: TRBJ1-3; v_call: TRBV4-1; d_call: -; cdr3_nt: TGCGCCAGCAGCCAAGATCCCCGGTCTGGAAACACCATATATTTT; cdr3_aa: CASSQDPRSGNTIYF
clone_size: -; j_call: TRBJ2-2; v_call: TRBV27; d_call: TRBD1; cdr3_nt: TGTGCCAGCAGTTTATTGACAGGGGGCACCGGGGAGCTGTTTTTT; cdr3_aa: CASSLLTGGTGELFF
clone_size: -; j_call: TRBJ1-6; v_call: TRBV7-9; d_call: -; cdr3_nt: TGTGCCAGCAGCGACTGGACACCCGGGCCTTCACCCCTCCACTTT; cdr3_aa: CASSDWTPGPSPLHF
clone_size: -; j_call: TRBJ2-3; v_call: TRBV4-3; d_call: TRBD2; cdr3_nt: TGCGCCAGCAGCCAAGAGACTAGCGGGGTGGATACGCAGTATTTT; cdr3_aa: CASSQETSGVDTQYF
clone_size: -; j_call: TRBJ2-7; v_call: TRBV4-1; d_call: -; cdr3_nt: TGCGCCAGCAGCCAAGAAGTTAACAGTAATTACTACGAGCAGTACTTC; cdr3_aa: CASSQEVNSNYYEQYF
clone_size: -; j_call: TRBJ2-7; v_call: TRBV4-2; d_call: -; cdr3_nt: TGTGCCAGCAGCCCGGGGCAGGGCCACGAGCAGTACTTC; cdr3_aa: CASSPGQGHEQYF
clone_size: -; j_call: TRBJ2-7; v_call: TRBV7-9; d_call: -; cdr3_nt: TGTGCCAGCAGCTTAGGGGAGGAGACCTCCTACGAGCAGTACTTC; cdr3_aa: CASSLGEETSYEQYF
clone_size: -; j_call: TRBJ1-4; v_call: TRBV13; d_call: -; cdr3_nt: TGTGCCAGCAGCTTACGCGGGCAGGGTAATGAAAAACTGTTTTTT; cdr3_aa: CASSLRGQGNEKLFF
clone_size: -; j_call: TRBJ1-6; v_call: TRBV6-1; d_call: TRBD1; cdr3_nt: TGTGCCAGCAGTGCCTACAGGGGGGAATTGAATTCACCCCTCCACTTT; cdr3_aa: CASSAYRGELNSPLHF
clone_size: -; j_call: TRBJ1-5; v_call: TRBV5-8; d_call: -; cdr3_nt: TGTGCCAGTACGGGACTTTATAGCAATCAGCCCCAGCATTTT; cdr3_aa: CASTGLYSNQPQHF
clone_size: -; j_call: TRBJ1-2; v_call: TRBV27; d_call: -; cdr3_nt: TGTGCCAGCAGTTTATCGGTGGGGGCGCCGGCCGGCTACACCTTC; cdr3_aa: CASSLSVGAPAGYTF
clone_size: -; j_call: TRBJ1-6; v_call: TRBV28; d_call: -; cdr3_nt: TGTGCCAGCAGTTTCCACCTGGTTTCACCCCTCCACTTT; cdr3_aa: CASSFHLVSPLHF
clone_size: once; j_call: TRBJ2-7; v_call: TRBV28; d_call: -; cdr3_nt: TGTGCCAGCAGCCCTTCGGACCGGTACTACGAGCAGTACTTC; cdr3_aa: CASSPSDRYYEQYF
clone_size: -; j_call: TRBJ1-5; v_call: TRBV4-1; d_call: -; cdr3_nt: TGCGCCAGCAGCCAAGGACCCTATAGCAATCAGCCCCAGCATTTT; cdr3_aa: CASSQGPYSNQPQHF
clone_size: -; j_call: TRBJ2-3; v_call: TRBV5-4; d_call: -; cdr3_nt: TGTGCCAGCAGCTTGGATTGGGGAGATACGCAGTATTTT; cdr3_aa: CASSLDWGDTQYF
clone_size: -; j_call: TRBJ2-3; v_call: TRBV28; d_call: -; cdr3_nt: TGTGCCAGCAGTTTACAGGGATGGACAGATACGCAGTATTTT; cdr3_aa: CASSLQGWTDTQYF
clone_size: once; j_call: TRBJ2-2; v_call: TRBV9; d_call: -; cdr3_nt: TGTGCCAGCAGCGATGATGCGGGTTGGACCGGGGAGCTGTTTTTT; cdr3_aa: CASSDDAGWTGELFF
clone_size: once; j_call: TRBJ2-4; v_call: TRBV4-1; d_call: -; cdr3_nt: TGCGCCAGCAGCCAAGAGGAACTAGTACCCATTCAGTACTTC; cdr3_aa: CASSQEELVPIQYF
clone_size: -; j_call: TRBJ2-7; v_call: TRBV5-4; d_call: TRBD1; cdr3_nt: TGTGCCAGCAGCCATGACAGGGCCTCCTACGAGCAGTACTTC; cdr3_aa: CASSHDRASYEQYF
clone_size: once; j_call: TRBJ2-7; v_call: TRBV4-1; d_call: -; cdr3_nt: TGCGCCAGCAGCTATGACTTGAGCTCCTACGAGCAGTACTTC; cdr3_aa: CASSYDLSSYEQYF
clone_size: -; j_call: TRBJ2-7; v_call: TRBV25-1; d_call: -; cdr3_nt: TGTGCCAGCAGTGAATATAGTACAGTTTCCTACGAGCAGTACTTC; cdr3_aa: CASSEYSTVSYEQYF
clone_size: -; j_call: TRBJ2-6; v_call: TRBV4-2; d_call: -; cdr3_nt: TGTGCCAGCAGCCAAGACTCAGTCGGGGTTGCTGGGGCCAACGTCCTGACTTTC; cdr3_aa: CASSQDSVGVAGANVLTF
clone_size: -; j_call: TRBJ1-1; v_call: TRBV7-9; d_call: -; cdr3_nt: TGTGCCAGCACCTCGGGATCCGAGGCTATCACTGAAGCTTTCTTT; cdr3_aa: CASTSGSEAITEAFF
clone_size: -; j_call: TRBJ2-3; v_call: TRBV30; d_call: TRBD2; cdr3_nt: TGTGCCTGGAGTGGTTCCTGGCGGGGGGGATACACAGATACGCAGTATTTT; cdr3_aa: CAWSGSWRGGYTDTQYF
clone_size: -; j_call: TRBJ2-2; v_call: TRBV4-1; d_call: TRBD1; cdr3_nt: TGCGCCAGCAGCCCGCCGGGGACAGGGGTTCAGGGCACCGGGGAGCTGTTTTTT; cdr3_aa: CASSPPGTGVQGTGELFF
clone_size: -; j_call: TRBJ2-5; v_call: TRBV7-7; d_call: -; cdr3_nt: TGTGCTAGCAGCTTAGGAGAAGTAGGGTGGGAGACCCAGTACTTC; cdr3_aa: CASSLGEVGWETQYF
clone_size: -; j_call: TRBJ1-1; v_call: TRBV7-3; d_call: -; cdr3_nt: TGTGCCAGCAGCCCCGGGGCAGGGCGGGCTTTCTTT; cdr3_aa: CASSPGAGRAFF
clone_size: -; j_call: TRBJ2-2; v_call: TRBV4-2; d_call: TRBD2; cdr3_nt: TGTGCCAGCAGCCAAGATACAGCGGGAGGGCCAGGGGACACCGGGGAGCTGTTTTTT; cdr3_aa: CASSQDTAGGPGDTGELFF
clone_size: -; j_call: TRBJ2-7; v_call: TRBV10-3; d_call: -; cdr3_nt: TGTGCCATCAGTGAGGGCGGTACCTACGAGCAGTACTTC; cdr3_aa: CAISEGGTYEQYF
clone_size: -; j_call: TRBJ2-7; v_call: TRBV19; d_call: -; cdr3_nt: TGTGCCAGTTCATGGGGGGAAAGCTACGAGCAGTACTTC; cdr3_aa: CASSWGESYEQYF
clone_size: -; j_call: TRBJ2-3; v_call: TRBV4-1; d_call: TRBD2; cdr3_nt: TGCGCCAGCAGCCCCGGGGGGGCCATAGATACGCAGTATTTT; cdr3_aa: CASSPGGAIDTQYF
clone_size: once; j_call: TRBJ2-7; v_call: TRBV7-9; d_call: TRBD2; cdr3_nt: TGTGCCAGCAGCTCAGCTAAAAGCGGGGGTGGCTACGAGCAGTACTTC; cdr3_aa: CASSSAKSGGGYEQYF
clone_size: -; j_call: TRBJ2-5; v_call: TRBV28; d_call: TRBD1; cdr3_nt: TGTGCCAGCAGTTTGAGCAGGGGGCCCGGCTGGGAGACCCAGTACTTC; cdr3_aa: CASSLSRGPGWETQYF
clone_size: -; j_call: TRBJ2-1; v_call: TRBV10-3; d_call: -; cdr3_nt: TGTGCCATCAGTGAGCCCGATTACAATGAGCAGTTCTTC; cdr3_aa: CAISEPDYNEQFF
clone_size: -; j_call: TRBJ1-6; v_call: TRBV6-6; d_call: -; cdr3_nt: TGTGCCAGCAGCAACAGCTATAATTCACCCCTCCACTTT; cdr3_aa: CASSNSYNSPLHF
clone_size: few; j_call: TRBJ2-7; v_call: TRBV2; d_call: -; cdr3_nt: TGTGCCAGCAGGGGGGGCGACAATACCTACGAGCAGTACTTC; cdr3_aa: CASRGGDNTYEQYF
clone_size: -; j_call: TRBJ1-2; v_call: TRBV4-3; d_call: -; cdr3_nt: TGCGCCAGCAGCGACCAGTCCTCCTCCTATGGCTACACCTTC; cdr3_aa: CASSDQSSSYGYTF
clone_size: -; j_call: TRBJ1-1; v_call: TRBV6-1; d_call: -; cdr3_nt: TGTGCCAGCAGTACTTTATCGGACACTGAAGCTTTCTTT; cdr3_aa: CASSTLSDTEAFF
clone_size: -; j_call: TRBJ2-7; v_call: TRBV5-1; d_call: -; cdr3_nt: TGCGCCAGCAGCTTTGGTCCGGCTAGCGACTACGAGCAGTACTTC; cdr3_aa: CASSFGPASDYEQYF
clone_size: -; j_call: TRBJ1-1; v_call: TRBV7-9; d_call: TRBD1; cdr3_nt: TGTGCCAGCAGCCCGGGAACAGGGGCCCAGAACACTGAAGCTTTCTTT; cdr3_aa: CASSPGTGAQNTEAFF
clone_size: -; j_call: TRBJ1-1; v_call: TRBV9; d_call: -; cdr3_nt: TGTGCCAGCAGCGTTACGGGGGCCAGTGAAGCTTTCTTT; cdr3_aa: CASSVTGASEAFF
clone_size: -; j_call: TRBJ2-3; v_call: TRBV6-5; d_call: -; cdr3_nt: TGTGCCAGCAGTTACCTCGCGGGGTCAACAGATACGCAGTATTTT; cdr3_aa: CASSYLAGSTDTQYF
clone_size: -; j_call: TRBJ1-6; v_call: TRBV13; d_call: -; cdr3_nt: TGTGCCAGCAGCCTTATCGGGACCCCCTTCGGCTCCTATAATTCACCCCTCCACTTT; cdr3_aa: CASSLIGTPFGSYNSPLHF
clone_size: -; j_call: TRBJ1-1; v_call: TRBV27; d_call: -; cdr3_nt: TGTGCCAGCAGTTTATCGGAGGGGGAATATAGCACTGAAGCTTTCTTT; cdr3_aa: CASSLSEGEYSTEAFF
clone_size: -; j_call: TRBJ2-1; v_call: TRBV11-2; d_call: -; cdr3_nt: TGTGCCAGCAGCTTAGTCGGATACAATGAGCAGTTCTTC; cdr3_aa: CASSLVGYNEQFF
clone_size: -; j_call: TRBJ2-2; v_call: TRBV11-2; d_call: TRBD2; cdr3_nt: TGTGCCAGCAGCCGGCCTAGGGCGGGAGGCTTTACCGGGGAGCTGTTTTTT; cdr3_aa: CASSRPRAGGFTGELFF
clone_size: -; j_call: TRBJ2-7; v_call: TRBV5-1; d_call: -; cdr3_nt: TGCGCCAGCAGCTTGTGGGGGAACGAGCAGTACTTC; cdr3_aa: CASSLWGNEQYF